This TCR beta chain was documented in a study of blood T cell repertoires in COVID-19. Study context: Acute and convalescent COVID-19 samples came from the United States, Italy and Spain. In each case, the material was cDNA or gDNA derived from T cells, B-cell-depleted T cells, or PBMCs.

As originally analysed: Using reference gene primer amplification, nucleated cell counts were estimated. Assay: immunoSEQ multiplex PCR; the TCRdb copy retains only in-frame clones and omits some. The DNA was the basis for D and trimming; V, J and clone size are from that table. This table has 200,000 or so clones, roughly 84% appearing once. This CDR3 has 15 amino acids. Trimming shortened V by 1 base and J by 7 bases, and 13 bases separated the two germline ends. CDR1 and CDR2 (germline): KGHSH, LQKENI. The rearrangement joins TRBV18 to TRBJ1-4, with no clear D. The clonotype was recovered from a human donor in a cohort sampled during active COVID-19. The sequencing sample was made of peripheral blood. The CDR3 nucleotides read TGTGCCAGCTCACCACTTAGCCTTCGGAGTGAAAAACTGTTTTTT. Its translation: CASSPLSLRSEKLFF.